Below, one T cell receptor (beta chain) is given with its context. Antigen: not known. This specimen comes from a study of graft-versus-host responses after intestinal transplantation. Study as a whole: Once they had received anti-thymocyte globulin induction, all recipients took tacrolimus and steroids for 2 to 4 years. Broader study findings: GvH clones were identified in recipient marrow, with some first appearing in ileum or blood.

Sequencing used immunoSEQ multiplex PCR; TCRdb keeps in-frame clones, though not all of them. The repertoire holds over 75,000 clones, with around 90% as singletons. V dropped 5 bases and J dropped 6; count of bases not matched to a gene: 1. CDR3 length equals 13 residues. Germline V gives CDR1 SGHNT, CDR2 YENEEA. The sequences come from unstimulated CD4+ T cells sorted from spleen or lymph node cells, collected before transplant. This rearrangement joins TRBV11-3 to TRBJ1-2; TRBD1 matches at 12 bases. This TCR derives from a human donor who was the organ donor for an intestinal transplant. In nucleotides, the CDR3 is TGTGCCAGCAGCCGGGACAGGGGGCATGGCTACACCTTC. Translation: CASSRDRGHGYTF.